This T cell receptor (beta chain) was recorded in a study of OX40 agonist ivuxolimab in advanced cancers. Study overall: An agonistic human IgG2 monoclonal antibody against OX40 (CD134) was given. Dose-escalation patients suffered from hepatocellular carcinoma, melanoma, renal cell or head and neck cancer. Allowance was made for prior anti-PD-1, anti-PD-L1 or anti-CTLA-4 therapy, and about 40% had some.

Using immunoSEQ multiplex PCR, the repertoire was profiled, and TCRdb retains in-frame clones only, with some absent. This sample has about 40,000 clones, with roughly 88% found just once. CDR1 and CDR2 (germline): SGHDN, FVKESK. The CDR3 contains 13 residues. The V gene lost 8 bases and the J gene lost 2 bases, with 7 bases spanning the gap. The receptor was isolated from an adult with an advanced solid tumor such as melanoma, head and neck, liver or kidney cancer. The sequencing here drew on CD4+ or CD8+ T cells sorted from blood, taken in a trial of the OX40 agonist ivuxolimab. V is TRBV14 and J is TRBJ2-6, with D uncertain. The CDR3 loop is CASRVAGANVLTF. CDR3 in DNA: TGTGCCAGCCGGGTAGCTGGGGCCAACGTCCTGACTTTC.